The text below deals with one TCR beta chain. The data are from a study of blood T cell repertoires in COVID-19. Study overall: Sites across the United States, Italy and Spain contributed samples from acute and convalescent COVID-19. PBMCs, B-cell-depleted T cells, or T cells were the source of the cDNA or gDNA that made up the material.

Methods used by the authors: For nucleated cells, counts were estimated from reference gene primer amplification. Sequencing used immunoSEQ multiplex PCR; TCRdb keeps in-frame clones, though not all of them. For V, J and clone size, that table is used; D and trimming come from the DNA. The data hold roughly 69,000 clones, with roughly nine tenths observed a single time. Looked up from germline, CDR1 is PRHDT and CDR2 is FYEKMQ (reference sequence). The CDR3 has 15 amino acids. V lost 5 bases, J lost 5 bases, and 9 bases stayed unmatched. The V and J genes are TRBV13 and TRBJ2-3, with 8 positions matching TRBD2. Material: peripheral blood. This TCR came from a man over 45 with active COVID-19. The CDR3, as DNA: TGTGCCAGCAGCCCAACTAGCGGCACAGGAGATACGCAGTATTTT. Amino acids: CASSPTSGTGDTQYF. Together with reference TRBV13 and TRBJ2-3, the CDR3 gives the full variable domain: AAGVIQSPRHLIKEKRETATLKCYPIPRHDTVYWYQQGPGQDPQFLISFYEKMQSDKGSIPDRFSAQQFSDYHSELNMSSLELGDSALYFCASSPTSGTGDTQYFGPGTRLTVL.